These 23 T cell receptor beta chains share one sample of origin, sequenced in a study of blood T cell repertoires in COVID-19. TCRdb's copy holds only in-frame clones and misses some; the assay was immunoSEQ multiplex PCR. Of a few hundred thousand clones listed, roughly 80% are singletons. The sequenced material came from peripheral blood. These receptors were obtained from a man in his fifties or sixties who had recovered from COVID-19.

This clone was observed a handful of times. The V call is TRBV24-1, the J call TRBJ1-5, with 8 nucleotides matching TRBD1. The CDR3 loop spans 16 amino acids. Germline V gives CDR1 KGHDR, CDR2 SFDVKD. V lost 3 bases to trimming and J lost 9 bases; unmatched junction nucleotides: 12. The CDR3 DNA sequence: TGTGCCACCAGTGATACCAGGACAGGGCCCTTCGGGCCCCAGCATTTT. It codes for CATSDTRTGPFGPQHF.

On this clone itself: Other DNA variants within this sample encode the same CDR3. The V call is TRBV2, the J call TRBJ2-7, with 10 bases fitting TRBD1. The CDR3 loop spans 13 amino acids. Losses at the gene ends were 6 bases for V and 6 bases for J; bases not matched to a gene: 5. From germline, CDR1 is SNHLY and CDR2 FYNNEI. The CDR3 loop is CASSGQGVGEQYF. The CDR3 DNA sequence: TGTGCCAGCAGCGGACAGGGGGTTGGCGAGCAGTACTTC. Looking up the rest from reference TRBV2 and TRBJ2-7 gives the full variable domain: EPEVTQTPSHQVTQMGQEVILRCVPISNHLYFYWYRQILGQKVEFLVSFYNNEISEKSEIFDDQFSVERPDGSNFTLKIRSTKLEDSAMYFCASSGQGVGEQYFGPGTRLTVT.

V gene TRBV28 combines with J gene TRBJ2-3; 14 bases are a match to TRBD2. The germline V gene encodes CDR1 MDHEN and CDR2 SYDVKM. CDR3 length: 18 amino acids. Trimming cost V 7 bases and J 4 bases; bases outside gene matches: 13. Here the CDR3 reads CASTNPSTGLAGADTQYF. The CDR3 coding sequence is TGTGCCAGCACCAACCCGAGTACGGGACTAGCGGGGGCAGATACGCAGTATTTT.

This sequence joins TRBV6-5 and TRBJ2-7; no reliable D call. Germline loops: CDR1 MNHEY, CDR2 SVGAGI. V dropped 8 bases and J dropped 2 bases, with 16 bases sitting between them. The CDR3 runs 14 residues. DNA of the CDR3: TGTGCCAGCCACCCTAGAGGTAGGACCTACGAGCAGTACTTC. Translated, it gives CASHPRGRTYEQYF.

Worth noting for this clone: Other DNA sequences in this specimen translate into the identical CDR3. V gene TRBV18 combines with J gene TRBJ2-5; 8 bases are a match to TRBD1. From germline, CDR1 is KGHSH and CDR2 LQKENI. The CDR3 covers 13 residues. The J segment lost 4 bases and the V segment lost 3 bases, leaving 1 base of the junction unmatched. Here the CDR3 DNA reads TGTGCCAGCTCACCTGGACAGGGAGAGACCCAGTACTTC. Amino acid sequence: CASSPGQGETQYF.

This rearrangement joins TRBV24-1 to TRBJ2-3, with TRBD1 matching 12 bases. V lost 3 bases, J lost 6 bases, and 6 bases stayed unmatched. CDR3 size: 16 residues. Germline V gene data show CDR1 as KGHDR and CDR2 as SFDVKD. In nucleotides, the CDR3 is TGTGCCACCAGTGATACCGGGACAGGGGGCAAGGATACGCAGTATTTT. It yields the protein CATSDTGTGGKDTQYF.

This sequence joins TRBV2 and TRBJ2-2; 7 bases fit TRBD1. The CDR3 length is 18 residues. V dropped 3 bases and J dropped 2; count of bases not matched to a gene: 12. CDR1 SNHLY and CDR2 FYNNEI come from the germline V gene. The DNA of the CDR3 is TGTGCCAGCAGTGATTGGGTTGATAACAGGGGCAACACCGGGGAGCTGTTTTTT. Protein product: CASSDWVDNRGNTGELFF.

This chain joins TRBV7-9 and TRBJ2-7; 7 positions match TRBD1. J was trimmed by 4 bases and V by 7 bases; bases with no gene match: 7. In germline, CDR1 is SEHNR, CDR2 FQNEAQ (reference sequence). This CDR3 spans 13 amino acids. The CDR3 loop reads CASNYRDSYEQYF. CDR3 nucleotide sequence: TGTGCCAGCAACTACCGGGACAGTTACGAGCAGTACTTC.

The chain links TRBV27 to TRBJ2-2; 9 positions match TRBD1. Germline CDR1 reads MNHEY; CDR2 reads SMNVEV (reference sequence). The V gene end was trimmed by 7 bases and the J gene end by 6 bases; junction bases not matched to a gene: 9. This CDR3 has 15 residues. CDR3 protein: CASTQDRGAAGELFF. The DNA of the CDR3 is TGTGCCAGCACCCAAGACAGGGGGGCCGCCGGGGAGCTGTTTTTT.

V usage is TRBV27 and J usage is TRBJ2-1; TRBD2 matches 12 bases. CDR1 and CDR2 from the germline V gene are MNHEY and SMNVEV (reference sequence). This CDR3 is 20 amino acids long. Trimming removed 3 bases from V and 2 bases from J; junction bases left unmatched: 14. The CDR3 nucleotides read TGTGCCAGCAGTTTCTCGTGGTCTAGCGGGAGGGCCGGAGCCTACAATGAGCAGTTCTTC. Protein: CASSFSWSSGRAGAYNEQFF.

This clone has just a few counts. The chain couples TRBV10-2 to TRBJ1-5; D gene uncertain. The germline V gene encodes CDR1 WSHSY and CDR2 SAAADI. This CDR3 has 13 amino acids. V was clipped by 7 bases and J by 0 bases, with 7 bases between them. CDR3 bases: TGCGCCAGCACAAGCTATAGCAATCAGCCCCAGCATTTT. This gives the protein CASTSYSNQPQHF.

The chain links TRBV11-2 to TRBJ2-2; D gene uncertain. CDR3 size: 17 residues. The V end was cut by 2 bases, the J end by 0 bases, with 13 bases between. Germline V gives CDR1 SGHAT, CDR2 FQNNGV. The CDR3 region has the DNA TGTGCCAGCAGCTTACTCGGTATCCCAACGAACACCGGGGAGCTGTTTTTT. Residues: CASSLLGIPTNTGELFF. The whole variable domain, filled in from reference TRBV11-2 and TRBJ2-2, reads EAGVAQSPRYKIIEKRQSVAFWCNPISGHATLYWYQQILGQGPKLLIQFQNNGVVDDSQLPKDRFSAERLKGVDSTLKIQPAKLEDSAVYLCASSLLGIPTNTGELFFGEGSRLTVL.

V and J are TRBV13 and TRBJ1-2; 8 nucleotides agree with TRBD1. Losses at the gene ends were 4 bases for V and 6 bases for J; bases not matched to a gene: 7. The CDR3 has 14 amino acids. Germline CDR1 is PRHDT and CDR2 is FYEKMQ (reference sequence). The CDR3 spells CASSSRTGTNGYTF. CDR3 in DNA: TGTGCCAGCAGCTCGCGGACAGGGACCAATGGCTACACCTTC. The full variable domain, completed using reference TRBV13 and TRBJ1-2, is AAGVIQSPRHLIKEKRETATLKCYPIPRHDTVYWYQQGPGQDPQFLISFYEKMQSDKGSIPDRFSAQQFSDYHSELNMSSLELGDSALYFCASSSRTGTNGYTFGSGTRLTVV.

The V call is TRBV27, the J call TRBJ1-1, with D hard to call. V was shortened by 3 bases and J by 1 base, with 9 bases between the two germline ends. The CDR3 runs to 14 residues. The germline V gene encodes CDR1 MNHEY and CDR2 SMNVEV (reference sequence). Here the CDR3 reads CASSLWARNTEAFF. The CDR3 bases are TGTGCCAGCAGTTTGTGGGCAAGGAACACTGAAGCTTTCTTT.

This chain links TRBV6-5 with TRBJ2-3; unclear D gene. V was pared by 6 bases and J by 0 bases, with 4 bases between. This CDR3 is 12 amino acids long. In germline, CDR1 is MNHEY, CDR2 SVGAGI. This chain's CDR3 is CASRSSTDTQYF. The CDR3 nucleotides read TGTGCCAGCAGAAGCAGCACAGATACGCAGTATTTT.

V and J are TRBV3-1 (or the pseudogene TRBV3-2) and TRBJ1-2; TRBD1 matches at 9 bases. CDR1 is LGHDT and CDR2 is YNNKEL in the germline V gene (reference sequence). Trimming took 3 bases from V and 2 from J; bases not matched to a gene: 7. This CDR3 is 16 amino acids long. CDR3: CASSHLPGTGNYGYTF. The CDR3 bases are TGTGCCAGCAGCCATCTCCCGGGGACAGGGAACTATGGCTACACCTTC.

V is TRBV5-1 and J is TRBJ1-2, with TRBD1 matching 8 bases. From germline, CDR1 is SGHRS and CDR2 YFSETQ. Trimming cost V 4 bases and J 3 bases; bases outside gene matches: 8. The CDR3 runs to 15 residues. The CDR3 sequence is CASSAEGQAYYGYTF. The CDR3 bases are TGCGCCAGCAGCGCCGAGGGACAGGCCTACTATGGCTACACCTTC.

The J gene is TRBJ2-7, the V gene TRBV27; TRBD2 might be the D (5 bases). Germline V CDR1 and CDR2: MNHEY, SMNVEV (reference sequence). Trimming left V 6 bases short and J 2 bases short, with 20 bases between. CDR3 size: 16 residues. The CDR3 region is CASSHTGGLSPYEQYF. CDR3 DNA: TGTGCCAGCAGCCACACGGGTGGACTCTCCCCCTACGAGCAGTACTTC.

The sample holds a few counts of this clone. The chain uses TRBV9 and TRBJ2-2, with 11 positions matching TRBD2. The CDR3 totals 16 residues. Germline assignment: CDR1 SGDLS and CDR2 YYNGEE. V lost 3 bases and J lost 3; bases outside the gene matches: 4. The CDR3 nucleotides read TGTGCCAGCAGCGAAACTAGCGGGAGAGACACCGGGGAGCTGTTTTTT. This gives the protein CASSETSGRDTGELFF.

V is TRBV5-4 and J is TRBJ2-1, with TRBD2 matching 11 bases. J lost 6 bases, V lost 4 bases, and 12 bases had no gene match. Germline V gene sequence: CDR1 SGHNT, CDR2 YYREEE (reference sequence). CDR3 length equals 17 residues. CDR3 sequence: CASSTGLAEGLLNEQFF. The CDR3 bases are TGTGCCAGCAGCACGGGACTAGCGGAAGGCCTTCTCAATGAGCAGTTCTTC.

The CDR3 reads CASSSAGPNEKLFF. CDR3 DNA sequence: TGTGCCAGCAGTTCAGCGGGGCCTAATGAAAAACTGTTTTTT. This rearrangement joins TRBV6-5 to TRBJ1-4; maybe TRBD1 (5 bases). Trimming pared 4 bases from V and 3 bases from J, leaving 9 bases between. The V gene's germline CDR1 is MNHEY and CDR2 SVGAGI. The CDR3 spans 14 residues.

J is TRBJ2-1 and V is TRBV9, with 9 bases lining up with TRBD2. Germline trimming cut 0 bases from V and 7 bases from J; bases unmatched to any gene: 8. The CDR3 loop spans 16 amino acids. CDR1 is SGDLS and CDR2 is YYNGEE in the germline V gene. The CDR3 bases are TGTGCCAGCAGCGTAGGATCTAGCGGGATAGGGAATGAGCAGTTCTTC. It encodes CASSVGSSGIGNEQFF. Variable domain in full (rest from reference TRBV9 and TRBJ2-1): DSGVTQTPKHLITATGQRVTLRCSPRSGDLSVYWYQQSLDQGLQFLIQYYNGEERAKGNILERFSAQQFPDLHSELNLSSLELGDSALYFCASSVGSSGIGNEQFFGPGTRLTVL.

V usage is TRBV13 and J usage is TRBJ2-3; no clear D gene. Germline CDR1 is PRHDT and CDR2 is FYEKMQ (reference sequence). V was pared by 3 bases and J by 5 bases, with 3 bases between. The CDR3 is 11 amino acids. In DNA form, the CDR3 reads TGTGCCAGCAGCTTTCGAGATACGCAGTATTTT. It translates to CASSFRDTQYF.